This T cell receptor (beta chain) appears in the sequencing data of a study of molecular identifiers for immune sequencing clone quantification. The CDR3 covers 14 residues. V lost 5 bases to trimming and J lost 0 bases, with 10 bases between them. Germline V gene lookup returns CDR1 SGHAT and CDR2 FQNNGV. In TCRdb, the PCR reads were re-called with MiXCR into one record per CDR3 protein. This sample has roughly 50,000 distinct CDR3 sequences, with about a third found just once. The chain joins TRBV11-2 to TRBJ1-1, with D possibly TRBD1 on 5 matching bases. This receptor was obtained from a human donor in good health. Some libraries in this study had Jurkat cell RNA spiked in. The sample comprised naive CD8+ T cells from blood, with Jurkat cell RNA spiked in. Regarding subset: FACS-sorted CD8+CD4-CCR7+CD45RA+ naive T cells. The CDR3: CASSPPTVNTEAFF. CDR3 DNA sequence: TGTGCCAGCAGCCCCCCGACAGTGAACACTGAAGCTTTCTTT. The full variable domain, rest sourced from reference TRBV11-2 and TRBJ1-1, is EAGVAQSPRYKIIEKRQSVAFWCNPISGHATLYWYQQILGQGPKLLIQFQNNGVVDDSQLPKDRFSAERLKGVDSTLKIQPAKLEDSAVYLCASSPPTVNTEAFFGQGTRLTVV.